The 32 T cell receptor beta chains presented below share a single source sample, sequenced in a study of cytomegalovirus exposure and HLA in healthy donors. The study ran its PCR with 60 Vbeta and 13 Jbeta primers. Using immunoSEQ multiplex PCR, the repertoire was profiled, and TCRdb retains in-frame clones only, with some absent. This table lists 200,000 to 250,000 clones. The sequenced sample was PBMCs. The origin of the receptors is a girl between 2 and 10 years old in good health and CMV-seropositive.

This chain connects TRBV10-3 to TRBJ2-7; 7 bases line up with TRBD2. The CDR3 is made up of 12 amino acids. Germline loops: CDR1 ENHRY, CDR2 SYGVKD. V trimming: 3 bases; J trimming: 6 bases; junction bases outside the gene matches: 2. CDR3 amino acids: CAISDGEGEQYF. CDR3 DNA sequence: TGTGCCATCAGTGACGGGGAGGGCGAGCAGTACTTC.

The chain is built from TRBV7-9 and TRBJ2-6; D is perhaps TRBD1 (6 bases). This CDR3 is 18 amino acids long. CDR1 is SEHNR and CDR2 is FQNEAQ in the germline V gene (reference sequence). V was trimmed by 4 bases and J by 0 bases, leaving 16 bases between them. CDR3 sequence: CASSSPEQGTSGANVLTF. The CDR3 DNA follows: TGTGCCAGCAGCTCCCCGGAACAGGGAACCTCTGGGGCCAACGTCCTGACTTTC.

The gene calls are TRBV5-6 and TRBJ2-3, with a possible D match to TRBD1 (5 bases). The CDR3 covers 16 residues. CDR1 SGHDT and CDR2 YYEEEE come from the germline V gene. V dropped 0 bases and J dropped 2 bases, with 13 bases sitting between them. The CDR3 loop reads CASSLVGVGDTDTQYF. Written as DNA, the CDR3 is TGTGCCAGCAGCTTGGTCGGAGTAGGGGACACAGATACGCAGTATTTT.

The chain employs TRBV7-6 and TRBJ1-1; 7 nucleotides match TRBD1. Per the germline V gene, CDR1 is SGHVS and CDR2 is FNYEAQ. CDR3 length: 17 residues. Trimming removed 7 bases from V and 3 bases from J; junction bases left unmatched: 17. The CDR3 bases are TGTGCCAGCACCGCACCCAATGGGACAGATTATGACACTGAAGCTTTCTTT. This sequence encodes CASTAPNGTDYDTEAFF.

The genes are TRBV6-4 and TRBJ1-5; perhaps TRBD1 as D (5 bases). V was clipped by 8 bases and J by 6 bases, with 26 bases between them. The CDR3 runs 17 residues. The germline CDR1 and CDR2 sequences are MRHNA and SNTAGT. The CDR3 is CASLSNTGSLSCQPQHF. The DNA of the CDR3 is TGTGCCAGCCTTTCGAACACAGGCAGTTTATCGTGTCAGCCCCAGCATTTT.

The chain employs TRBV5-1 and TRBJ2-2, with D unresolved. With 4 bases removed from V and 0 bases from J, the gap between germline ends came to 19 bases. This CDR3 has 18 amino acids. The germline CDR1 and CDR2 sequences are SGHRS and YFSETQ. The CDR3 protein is CASSPKTLWRTNTGELFF. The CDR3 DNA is TGCGCCAGCAGCCCAAAAACCCTCTGGCGGACGAACACCGGGGAGCTGTTTTTT.

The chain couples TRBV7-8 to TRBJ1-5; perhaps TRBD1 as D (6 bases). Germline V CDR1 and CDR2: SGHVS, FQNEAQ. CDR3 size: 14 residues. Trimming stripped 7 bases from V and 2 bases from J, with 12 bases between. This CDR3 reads CASMGDTRNQPQHF. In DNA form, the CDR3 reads TGTGCCAGCATGGGGGACACTCGCAATCAGCCCCAGCATTTT.

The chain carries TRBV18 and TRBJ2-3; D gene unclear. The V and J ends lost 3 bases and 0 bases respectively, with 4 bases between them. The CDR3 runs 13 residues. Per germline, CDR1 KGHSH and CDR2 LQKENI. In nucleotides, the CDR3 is TGTGCCAGCTCACCGGGCAGCACAGATACGCAGTATTTT. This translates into CASSPGSTDTQYF. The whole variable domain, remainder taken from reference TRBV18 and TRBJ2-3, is NAGVMQNPRHLVRRRGQEARLRCSPMKGHSHVYWYRQLPEEGLKFMVYLQKENIIDESGMPKERFSAEFPKEGPSILRIQQVVRGDSAAYFCASSPGSTDTQYFGPGTRLTVL.

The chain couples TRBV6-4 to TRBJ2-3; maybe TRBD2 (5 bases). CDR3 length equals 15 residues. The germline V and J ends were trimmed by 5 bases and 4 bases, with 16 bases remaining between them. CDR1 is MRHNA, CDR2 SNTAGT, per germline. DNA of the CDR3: TGTGCCAGCAGTAGCGGACCCGAACCCCCAGATACGCAGTATTTT. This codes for CASSSGPEPPDTQYF.

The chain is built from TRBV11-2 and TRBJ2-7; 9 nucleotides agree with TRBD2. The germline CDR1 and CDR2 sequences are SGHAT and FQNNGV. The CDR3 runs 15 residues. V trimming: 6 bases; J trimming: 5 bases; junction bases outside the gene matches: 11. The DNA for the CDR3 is TGTGCCAGCAGGGAGAGGGCGGGAGGGTCCCACGAGCAGTACTTC. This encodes CASRERAGGSHEQYF.

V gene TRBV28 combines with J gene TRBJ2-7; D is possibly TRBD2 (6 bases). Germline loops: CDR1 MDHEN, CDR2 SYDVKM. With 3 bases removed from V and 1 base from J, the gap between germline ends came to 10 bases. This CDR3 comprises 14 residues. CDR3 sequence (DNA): TGTGCCAGCAGTTTCGCAGCGGGTTCCTACGAGCAGTACTTC. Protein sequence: CASSFAAGSYEQYF.

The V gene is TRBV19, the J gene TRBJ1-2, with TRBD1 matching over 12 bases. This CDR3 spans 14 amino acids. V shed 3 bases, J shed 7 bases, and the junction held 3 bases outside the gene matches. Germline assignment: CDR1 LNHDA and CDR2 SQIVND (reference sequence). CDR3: CASSILGQGAGYTF. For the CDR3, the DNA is TGTGCCAGTAGTATTTTGGGACAGGGGGCTGGCTACACCTTC.

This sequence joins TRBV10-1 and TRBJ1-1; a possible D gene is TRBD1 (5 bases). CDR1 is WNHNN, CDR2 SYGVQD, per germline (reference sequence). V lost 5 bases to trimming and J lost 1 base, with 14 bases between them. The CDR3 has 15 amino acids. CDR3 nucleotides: TGCGCCAGCAGTCCGTCAGGGAGGGCGAACACTGAAGCTTTCTTT. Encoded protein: CASSPSGRANTEAFF.

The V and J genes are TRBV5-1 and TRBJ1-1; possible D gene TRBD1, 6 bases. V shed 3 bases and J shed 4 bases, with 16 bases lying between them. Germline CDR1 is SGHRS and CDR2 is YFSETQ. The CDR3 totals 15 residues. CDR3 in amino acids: CASSSRDLGGTEAFF. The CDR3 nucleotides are TGCGCCAGCAGCTCCCGGGACCTAGGGGGCACTGAAGCTTTCTTT.

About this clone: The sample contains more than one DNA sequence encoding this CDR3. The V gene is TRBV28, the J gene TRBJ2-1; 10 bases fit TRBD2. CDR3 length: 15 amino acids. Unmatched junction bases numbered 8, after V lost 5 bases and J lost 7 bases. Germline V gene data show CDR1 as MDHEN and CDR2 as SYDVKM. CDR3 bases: TGTGCCAGCAGTCTCAGCGGGAGGGCGAGGAATGAGCAGTTCTTC. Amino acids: CASSLSGRARNEQFF.

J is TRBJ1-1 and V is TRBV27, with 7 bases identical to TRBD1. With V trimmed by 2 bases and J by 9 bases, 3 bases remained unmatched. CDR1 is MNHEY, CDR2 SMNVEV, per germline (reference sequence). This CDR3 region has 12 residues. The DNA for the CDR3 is TGTGCCAGCAGTTTACCGGGACAGCAAGCTTTCTTT. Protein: CASSLPGQQAFF.

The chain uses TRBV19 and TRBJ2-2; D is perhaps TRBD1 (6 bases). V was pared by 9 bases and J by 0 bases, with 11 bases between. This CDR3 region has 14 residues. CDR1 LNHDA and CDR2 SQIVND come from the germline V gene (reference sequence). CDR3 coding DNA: TGTGCCAGCGCGGACAGAGCGAACACCGGGGAGCTGTTTTTT. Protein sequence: CASADRANTGELFF. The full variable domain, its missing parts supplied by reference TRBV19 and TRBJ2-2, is DGGITQSPKYLFRKEGQNVTLSCEQNLNHDAMYWYRQDPGQGLRLIYYSQIVNDFQKGDIAEGYSVSREKKESFPLTVTSAQKNPTAFYLCASADRANTGELFFGEGSRLTVL.

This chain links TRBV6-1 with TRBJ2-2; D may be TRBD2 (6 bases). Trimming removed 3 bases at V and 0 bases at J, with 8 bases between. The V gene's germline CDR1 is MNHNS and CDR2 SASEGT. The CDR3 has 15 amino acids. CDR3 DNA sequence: TGTGCCAGCAGTGAGCTAGCGACGAACACCGGGGAGCTGTTTTTT. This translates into CASSELATNTGELFF.

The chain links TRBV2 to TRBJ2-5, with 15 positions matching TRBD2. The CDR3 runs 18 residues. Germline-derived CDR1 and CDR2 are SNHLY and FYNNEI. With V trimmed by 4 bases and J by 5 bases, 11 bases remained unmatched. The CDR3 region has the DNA TGTGCCAGCAGTGCGCGGACTAGCGGGAGGGTAGGACGGGAGACCCAGTACTTC. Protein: CASSARTSGRVGRETQYF.

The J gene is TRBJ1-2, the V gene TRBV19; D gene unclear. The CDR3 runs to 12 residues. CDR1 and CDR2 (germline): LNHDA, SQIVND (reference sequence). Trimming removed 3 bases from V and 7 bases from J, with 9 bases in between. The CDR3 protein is CASSITGSGYTF. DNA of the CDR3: TGTGCCAGTAGTATTACCGGGAGTGGCTACACCTTC. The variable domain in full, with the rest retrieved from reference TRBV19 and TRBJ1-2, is DGGITQSPKYLFRKEGQNVTLSCEQNLNHDAMYWYRQDPGQGLRLIYYSQIVNDFQKGDIAEGYSVSREKKESFPLTVTSAQKNPTAFYLCASSITGSGYTFGSGTRLTVV.

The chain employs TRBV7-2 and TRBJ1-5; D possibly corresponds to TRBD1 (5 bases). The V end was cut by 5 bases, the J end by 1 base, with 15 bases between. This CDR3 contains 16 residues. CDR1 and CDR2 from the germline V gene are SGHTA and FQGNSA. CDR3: CASSENGGDSNQPQHF. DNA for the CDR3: TGTGCCAGCAGCGAAAACGGAGGGGACAGCAATCAGCCCCAGCATTTT.

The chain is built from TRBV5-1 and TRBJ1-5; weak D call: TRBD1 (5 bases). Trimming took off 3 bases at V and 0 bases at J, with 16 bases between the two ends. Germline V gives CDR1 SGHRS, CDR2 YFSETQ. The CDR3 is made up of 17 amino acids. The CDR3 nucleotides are TGCGCCAGCAGCTCGTACCCAACAGGTCCTAGCAATCAGCCCCAGCATTTT. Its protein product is CASSSYPTGPSNQPQHF. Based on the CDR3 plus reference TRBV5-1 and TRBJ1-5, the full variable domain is KAGVTQTPRYLIKTRGQQVTLSCSPISGHRSVSWYQQTPGQGLQFLFEYFSETQRNKGNFPGRFSGRQFSNSRSEMNVSTLELGDSALYLCASSSYPTGPSNQPQHFGDGTRLSIL.

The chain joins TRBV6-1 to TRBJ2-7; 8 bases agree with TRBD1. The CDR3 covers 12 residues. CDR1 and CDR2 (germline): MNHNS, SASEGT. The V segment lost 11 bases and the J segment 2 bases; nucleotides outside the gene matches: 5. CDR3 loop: CAPRGRPYEQYF. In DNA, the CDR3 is TGTGCCCCCAGGGGGCGCCCCTACGAGCAGTACTTC.

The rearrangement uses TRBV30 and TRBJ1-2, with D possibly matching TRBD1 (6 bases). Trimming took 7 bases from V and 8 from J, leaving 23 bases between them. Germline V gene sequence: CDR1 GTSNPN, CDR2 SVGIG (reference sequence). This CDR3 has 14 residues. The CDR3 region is CALHFNRDLSGYTF. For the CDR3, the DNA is TGTGCCTTACATTTCAACAGGGATCTCAGCGGCTACACCTTC. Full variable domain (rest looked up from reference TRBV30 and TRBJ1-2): SQTIHQWPATLVQPVGSPLSLECTVEGTSNPNLYWYRQAAGRGLQLLFYSVGIGQISSEVPQNLSASRPQDRQFILSSKKLLLSDSGFYLCALHFNRDLSGYTFGSGTRLTVV.

CDR3 bases: TGTGCCAGCAGACCCGAGGACAGGGTGGAGACCCAGTACTTC. Translated: CASRPEDRVETQYF. The chain recombines TRBV7-6 with TRBJ2-5, with TRBD1 matching 8 bases. The CDR3 contains 14 residues. The germline V gene encodes CDR1 SGHVS and CDR2 FNYEAQ. The V segment lost 6 bases and the J segment 5 bases; nucleotides outside the gene matches: 8.

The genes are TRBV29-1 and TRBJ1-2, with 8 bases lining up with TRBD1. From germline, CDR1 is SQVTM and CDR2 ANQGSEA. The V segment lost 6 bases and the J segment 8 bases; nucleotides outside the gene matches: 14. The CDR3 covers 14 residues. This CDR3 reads CSVTSKTGEGGYTF. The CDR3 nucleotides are TGCAGCGTCACCAGCAAGACAGGGGAGGGGGGCTACACCTTC.

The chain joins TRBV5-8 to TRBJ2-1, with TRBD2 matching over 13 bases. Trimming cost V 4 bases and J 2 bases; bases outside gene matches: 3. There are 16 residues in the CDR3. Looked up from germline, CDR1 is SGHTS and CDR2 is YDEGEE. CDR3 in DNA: TGTGCCAGCAGCCCGGGGACTAGCGGGACCTACAATGAGCAGTTCTTC. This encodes CASSPGTSGTYNEQFF. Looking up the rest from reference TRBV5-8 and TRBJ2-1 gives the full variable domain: EAGVTQSPTHLIKTRGQQATLRCSPISGHTSVYWYQQALGLGLQFLLWYDEGEERNRGNFPPRFSGRQFPNYSSELNVNALELEDSALYLCASSPGTSGTYNEQFFGPGTRLTVL.

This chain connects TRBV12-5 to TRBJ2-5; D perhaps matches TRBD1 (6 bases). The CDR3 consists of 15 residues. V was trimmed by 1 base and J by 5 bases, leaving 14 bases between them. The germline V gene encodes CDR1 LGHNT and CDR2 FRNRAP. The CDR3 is CASGLGQAQHETQYF. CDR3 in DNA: TGTGCTAGTGGTTTGGGACAGGCCCAACACGAGACCCAGTACTTC.

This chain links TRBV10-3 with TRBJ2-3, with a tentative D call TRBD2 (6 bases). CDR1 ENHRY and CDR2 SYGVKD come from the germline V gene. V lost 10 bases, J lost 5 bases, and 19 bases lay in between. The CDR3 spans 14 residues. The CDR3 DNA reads TGTGCCACCGGGTACGAGGGAGGAGTAGATACGCAGTATTTT. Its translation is CATGYEGGVDTQYF.

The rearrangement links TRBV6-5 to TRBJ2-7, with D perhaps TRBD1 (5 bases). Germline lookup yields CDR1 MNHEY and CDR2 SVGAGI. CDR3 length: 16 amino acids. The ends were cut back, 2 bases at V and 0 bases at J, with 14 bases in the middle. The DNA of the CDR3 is TGTGCCAGCAGTTACCGGGCTCTAAGGGGCTCCTACGAGCAGTACTTC. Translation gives CASSYRALRGSYEQYF.

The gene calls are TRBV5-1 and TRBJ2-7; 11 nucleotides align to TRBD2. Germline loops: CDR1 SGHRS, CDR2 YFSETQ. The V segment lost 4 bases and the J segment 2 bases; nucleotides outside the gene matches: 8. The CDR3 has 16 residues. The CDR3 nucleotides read TGCGCCAGCAGCCGCCTAACTAGCGGGAGTCCCTACGAGCAGTACTTC. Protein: CASSRLTSGSPYEQYF. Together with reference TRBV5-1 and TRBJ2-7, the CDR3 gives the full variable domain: KAGVTQTPRYLIKTRGQQVTLSCSPISGHRSVSWYQQTPGQGLQFLFEYFSETQRNKGNFPGRFSGRQFSNSRSEMNVSTLELGDSALYLCASSRLTSGSPYEQYFGPGTRLTVT.

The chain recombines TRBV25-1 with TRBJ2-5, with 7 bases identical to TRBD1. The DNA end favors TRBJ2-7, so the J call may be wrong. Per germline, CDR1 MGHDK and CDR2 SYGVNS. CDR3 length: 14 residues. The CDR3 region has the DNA TGTGCCAGCAGGGCCAGGACAGGCATCCACGAGCAGTACTTC. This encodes CASRARTGIHEQYF.